This TCR beta chain was captured in a study of Ad26.COV2.S vaccination and SARS-CoV-2 variants. Overall study context: Ad26.COV2.S, an intramuscular injection, was given once or twice 56 days apart.

The CDR3 loop spans 17 amino acids. Germline values: CDR1 SGHRS, CDR2 YFSETQ. V lost 1 base and J 6 bases, leaving 21 bases between the germline ends. This clone was seen only once. Its antigen is still unknown. Some clones are missing from TCRdb's copy, which holds only in-frame ones; the method was immunoSEQ multiplex PCR. The top ten clones hold over 2% of a sample with around 450,000 clones, roughly nine tenths of them seen once. Specified treatment: approximately 18 received Ad26.COV2.S at low or high dose, single or two shots; roughly five received placebo; per-sample allocation not given. Samples came from day 63 after the first vaccine or placebo injection. In the vaccine, an Ad26 vector expressed the SARS-CoV-2 spike of the Wuhan strain. Broader study findings: Spike-specific CD8+ and CD4+ T cell responses reportedly showed substantial breadth after vaccination. There was a possibility that the TCR breadth and depth analyses underestimated total T cell responses.

The V gene is TRBV5-1, the J gene TRBJ2-3; maybe TRBD2 (7 bases). The sequencing used peripheral blood, collected in a trial of Ad26.COV2.S vaccine versus placebo. The TCR comes from a person aged 18-60 years who received the Ad26.COV2.S COVID-19 vaccine or a placebo. In DNA form, the CDR3 reads TGCGCCAGCAGCTTGTCTCGCCAGGGGAGGGCCACGGATACGCAGTATTTT. This sequence encodes CASSLSRQGRATDTQYF.